These 22 T cell receptor beta chains were all obtained from the same sample, sequenced in a study of blood T cell repertoires in COVID-19. TCRdb keeps only in-frame clones here, not all; method: immunoSEQ multiplex PCR. The table lists more than 250,000 clones, 85% to 90% of them singletons. The sample comprised peripheral blood. Receptor source: a woman in her forties or fifties with COVID-19, enrolled during active disease.

The sample holds one count of this clone. The chain recombines TRBV5-1 with TRBJ1-2; D is ambiguous. Trimming pared 4 bases from V and 2 bases from J, leaving 15 bases between. This CDR3 region has 15 residues. Germline V gene data show CDR1 as SGHRS and CDR2 as YFSETQ. The CDR3 DNA sequence: TGCGCCAGCAGCCCGGGAAAGGGTCCCAACTATGGCTACACCTTC. It is translated as CASSPGKGPNYGYTF.

Here the CDR3 DNA reads TGTGCCAGCAGCTTAAACCGGGACAGGGCCCAAGGTGGCTACACCTTC. It specifies CASSLNRDRAQGGYTF. The chain is built from TRBV7-2 and TRBJ1-2, with 9 bases that match TRBD1. CDR1 SGHTA and CDR2 FQGNSA come from the germline V gene. CDR3 length: 16 amino acids. Trimming cost V 2 bases and J 7 bases; bases outside gene matches: 11.

This chain uses TRBV5-5 with TRBJ1-2, with a tentative D call TRBD1 (5 bases). CDR1 and CDR2 from the germline V gene are SGHKS and YYEKEE (reference sequence). Trimming cost V 1 base and J 6 bases, with 13 bases left between them. The CDR3 loop spans 14 amino acids. The CDR3 sequence: CASSLLWTPDGYTF. The CDR3 nucleotides are TGTGCCAGCAGCTTGTTATGGACACCTGATGGCTACACCTTC.

The chain is built from TRBV10-3 and TRBJ1-1, with TRBD1 matching over 7 bases. This CDR3 is 13 amino acids long. Germline-derived CDR1 and CDR2 are ENHRY and SYGVKD. V dropped 6 bases and J dropped 5; count of bases not matched to a gene: 6. CDR3 in amino acids: CAISPRGKTEAFF. CDR3 nucleotide sequence: TGTGCCATCAGCCCCAGGGGGAAAACTGAAGCTTTCTTT.

V gene TRBV5-1 combines with J gene TRBJ2-2; 7 positions match TRBD2. The CDR3 runs 15 residues. The junction had 3 bases not matched to a gene; V was cut back by 0 bases and J by 4 bases. The V gene's germline CDR1 is SGHRS and CDR2 YFSETQ. CDR3 amino acids: CASSLETSSTGELFF. CDR3 in DNA: TGCGCCAGCAGCTTGGAGACTAGCAGCACCGGGGAGCTGTTTTTT.

The J gene is TRBJ1-6, the V gene TRBV11-2; D is unclear. The CDR3 totals 12 residues. Between the trimmed V and J ends, which lost 0 bases and 11 bases, there was a span of 5 bases. Germline V lookup: CDR1 SGHAT, CDR2 FQNNGV. The chain's CDR3 is CASSLERPPLHF. The CDR3, as DNA: TGTGCCAGCAGCTTAGAGAGGCCACCCCTCCACTTT.

The rearrangement uses TRBV19 and TRBJ2-7; 8 bases fit TRBD1. The CDR3 sequence is 15 residues long. CDR1 is LNHDA and CDR2 is SQIVND in the germline V gene (reference sequence). The V and J ends lost 5 bases and 6 bases, in that order; junction bases with no gene match: 12. CDR3 sequence: CASSATGTGFGEQYF. In DNA form, the CDR3 reads TGTGCCAGTAGTGCAACCGGGACAGGCTTCGGCGAGCAGTACTTC.

This clone was seen a single time. The gene calls are TRBV24-1 and TRBJ2-7; TRBD1 matches at 8 bases. J was trimmed by 7 bases and V by 3 bases; bases with no gene match: 10. The germline V gene has CDR1 KGHDR and CDR2 SFDVKD. The CDR3 has 15 residues. The CDR3: CATSDRGQGAREQYF. The CDR3 DNA sequence: TGTGCCACCAGTGATCGGGGGCAGGGGGCTCGGGAGCAGTACTTC.

This sequence joins TRBV5-1 and TRBJ2-5, with D perhaps TRBD2 (5 bases). Germline CDR1 and CDR2: SGHRS and YFSETQ. The V end lost 0 bases, the J end lost 5 bases, and 11 bases lay between the germline ends. CDR3 size: 14 residues. The CDR3 reads CASSLEAGVETQYF. For the CDR3, the DNA is TGCGCCAGCAGCTTGGAGGCGGGCGTGGAGACCCAGTACTTC.

This clone was counted once. This rearrangement joins TRBV2 to TRBJ2-3; D remains ambiguous. Trimming took 3 bases from V and 8 from J, leaving 12 bases between them. Germline CDR1 and CDR2: SNHLY and FYNNEI. CDR3 length: 13 amino acids. The CDR3 spells CASSDSPGSTQYF. The CDR3 region has the DNA TGTGCCAGCAGTGATAGCCCCGGTAGTACGCAGTATTTT.

This chain uses TRBV30 with TRBJ1-6; possibly TRBD1 for D (6 bases). The CDR3 totals 13 residues. Trimming pared 4 bases from V and 7 bases from J, leaving 11 bases between. Germline V gives CDR1 GTSNPN, CDR2 SVGIG (reference sequence). The CDR3: CAWNRAPNSPLHF. CDR3 in DNA: TGTGCCTGGAACAGGGCCCCCAATTCACCCCTCCACTTT.

The CDR3 sequence is CASSLIGEEQYF. DNA for the CDR3: TGTGCCAGCAGTTTAATAGGGGAAGAGCAGTACTTC. This chain joins TRBV12-3 or TRBV12-4 and TRBJ2-7, with D perhaps TRBD1 (5 bases). The CDR3 is made up of 12 amino acids. The ends were cut back, 2 bases at V and 7 bases at J, with 9 bases in the middle.

The V gene is TRBV9, the J gene TRBJ1-4; 9 bases fit TRBD1. From germline, CDR1 is SGDLS and CDR2 YYNGEE. The trim removed 4 bases at V and 5 bases at J, leaving 9 bases unmatched. The CDR3 contains 16 residues. CDR3 sequence (DNA): TGTGCCAGCAGCCACGGGACAGGGATTATGAATGAAAAACTGTTTTTT. Its translation is CASSHGTGIMNEKLFF.

This clone was seen just once. The V gene is TRBV5-8, the J gene TRBJ1-1; 7 bases are a match to TRBD1. Per germline, CDR1 SGHTS and CDR2 YDEGEE. The junction had 9 bases not matched to a gene; V was cut back by 0 bases and J by 4 bases. The CDR3 has 16 amino acids. CDR3 amino acids: CASSLGLYRGATEAFF. The CDR3 bases are TGTGCCAGCAGCTTGGGGTTGTACAGGGGTGCCACTGAAGCTTTCTTT.

The chain uses TRBV24-1 and TRBJ1-3; D unclear. The CDR3 spans 15 residues. Germline assignment: CDR1 KGHDR and CDR2 SFDVKD. V lost 1 base to trimming and J lost 8 bases, with 14 bases between them. The CDR3: CATSDFDGEKDTIYF. The CDR3 DNA sequence: TGTGCCACCAGTGATTTCGACGGGGAGAAAGACACCATATATTTT.

This chain links TRBV6-2 or TRBV6-3 with TRBJ2-5, with 11 bases that match TRBD1. Trimming removed 5 bases from V and 2 bases from J; junction bases left unmatched: 4. Germline V gene data show CDR1 as MNHEY and CDR2 as SVGEGT. The CDR3 sequence is 15 residues long. Here the CDR3 DNA reads TGTGCCAGCAGTGTAGGACAGGGGGCTCAAGAGACCCAGTACTTC. Translation gives CASSVGQGAQETQYF.

This chain uses TRBV24-1 with TRBJ2-7; TRBD2 matches at 7 bases. The CDR3 runs 16 residues. Germline V CDR1 and CDR2: KGHDR, SFDVKD. The V segment lost 4 bases and the J segment 3 bases; nucleotides outside the gene matches: 11. The CDR3 loop reads CATSDGSRTSRYEQYF. CDR3 nucleotides: TGTGCCACCAGTGACGGTTCGAGGACTAGTCGCTACGAGCAGTACTTC.

The chain recombines TRBV7-3 with TRBJ2-1; no clear D gene. V lost 2 bases to trimming and J lost 6 bases, with 14 bases between them. Germline V gene lookup returns CDR1 SGHTA and CDR2 FQGTGA. The CDR3 runs to 15 residues. CDR3 in amino acids: CASSLLSVVVNEQFF. The CDR3 DNA follows: TGTGCCAGCAGCTTACTTTCCGTAGTGGTCAATGAGCAGTTCTTC.

V is TRBV6-5 and J is TRBJ2-7; D might be TRBD1 (6 bases). Trimming pared 4 bases from V and 7 bases from J, leaving 14 bases between. CDR1 is MNHEY and CDR2 is SVGAGI in the germline V gene. The CDR3 is made up of 13 amino acids. The CDR3 region is CASSFGQRAEQYF. CDR3 bases: TGTGCCAGCAGTTTCGGACAGCGAGCAGAGCAGTACTTC.

The chain links TRBV10-1 to TRBJ2-2, with TRBD1 identical over 9 bases. The ends lost 6 bases at V and 0 bases at J; junction bases unmatched: 8. CDR3 length: 17 amino acids. CDR1 WNHNN and CDR2 SYGVQD come from the germline V gene (reference sequence). DNA of the CDR3: TGCGCCAGCAGAGCCGGGACAGGGACTACGAACACCGGGGAGCTGTTTTTT. Encoded protein: CASRAGTGTTNTGELFF.

The chain couples TRBV30 to TRBJ2-7, with TRBD2 matching 11 bases. CDR3 length equals 15 residues. CDR1 and CDR2 from the germline V gene are GTSNPN and SVGIG (reference sequence). V lost 0 bases and J lost 2; bases outside the gene matches: 3. The CDR3 here is CAWSVGLAGTYEQYF. CDR3 DNA sequence: TGTGCCTGGAGTGTCGGACTAGCGGGTACCTACGAGCAGTACTTC.

This clone was detected a few times. The rearrangement links TRBV6-5 to TRBJ1-5, with 10 nucleotides matching TRBD1. Per the germline V gene, CDR1 is MNHEY and CDR2 is SVGAGI. With 4 bases clipped from V and 4 bases from J, the junction kept 7 bases outside the gene matches. The CDR3 extends over 16 amino acids. The CDR3 region has the DNA TGTGCCAGCAGTTTCACCGGGACAGGGGATAATCAGCCCCAGCATTTT. Its protein product is CASSFTGTGDNQPQHF.